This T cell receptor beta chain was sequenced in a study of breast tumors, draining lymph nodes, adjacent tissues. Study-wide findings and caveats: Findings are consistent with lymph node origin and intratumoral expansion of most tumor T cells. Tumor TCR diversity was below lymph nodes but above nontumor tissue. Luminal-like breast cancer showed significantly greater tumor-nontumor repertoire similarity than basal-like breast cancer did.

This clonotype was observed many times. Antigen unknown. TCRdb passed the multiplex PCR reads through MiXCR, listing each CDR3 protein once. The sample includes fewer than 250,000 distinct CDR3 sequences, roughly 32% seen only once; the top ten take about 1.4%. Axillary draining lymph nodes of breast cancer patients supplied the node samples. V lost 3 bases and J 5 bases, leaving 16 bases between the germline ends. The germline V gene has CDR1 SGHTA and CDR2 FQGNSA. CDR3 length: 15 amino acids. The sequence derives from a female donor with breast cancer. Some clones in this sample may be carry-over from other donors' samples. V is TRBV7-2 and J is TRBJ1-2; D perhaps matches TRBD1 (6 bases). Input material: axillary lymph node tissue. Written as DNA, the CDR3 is TGTGCCAGCAGCTTTTCGGCCAGGGGAGCATATGGCTACACCTTC. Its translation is CASSFSARGAYGYTF.